Here is one T cell receptor beta chain with its context. The specificity of this receptor is unknown. Per-base qualities were not stored, and no clone one base away is much larger. This sample was included in a study of early T cells in non-severe SARS-CoV-2 infection (dated by TCRdb to the early 2020s). As for the study more broadly: TCR sequencing used bulk RNA from unsorted whole blood, so alpha and beta chains could not be paired. Overall results and qualifications from the work: VDJdb matching was skewed toward anti-spike CD8 responses and likely underestimated virus-specific expansions by missing private and CD4 specificities.

The study was a case-control design nested within a healthcare worker cohort in London, UK, with weekly nasopharyngeal swab PCR tests and blood sampling. Between 23 and 31 March 2020, the week of the UK lockdown, healthcare workers were enrolled and then followed up weekly for as long as 16 weeks. A distance of 11 bases separates the germline ends of V and J, which lose 0 bases and 5 bases respectively. The CDR3 numbers 15 residues from cysteine through phenylalanine. Left in the record is the CDR3 DNA by itself, 45 bases read in frame from the first base. The CDR1 and CDR2 encoded by the germline V gene are SGDLS and YYNGEE. Library preparation used 5' RACE. The listed sequencing device is NextSeq 500. In the TCR library protocol, unique molecular identifiers were attached to individual cDNA molecules to correct for PCR bias and sequencing error. TCR alpha and beta chains were both sequenced, and the abundances of alpha and beta sequences in each sample were closely correlated with each other. The paper's data handling went like this. Decombinator V4 was used to perform V gene, J gene and CDR3 annotation of TCR sequences. Expanded TCRs were defined as changing significantly between any two time points under a Poisson model with p below 0.0001. TCR abundances were normalised to the total number of TCRs sequenced per sample and expressed as counts per million. MAIT TCRs were defined by TRAV1-2 paired with TRAJ12, TRAJ20 or TRAJ33, and iNKT TCRs by TRAV10 paired with TRAJ18. VDJdb, accessed on 1 November 2021, was searched for TCRs annotated for CMV, EBV and SARS-CoV-2, and TCRs annotated for more than one antigen were excluded. TCRdb took the public reads, trimmed them with fastp at Q25, ran MiXCR for clone calling and kept in-frame beta chains. When rows share a CDR3 protein, they turn into one entry using the most common DNA and genes. TCRdb, not the authors, supplied the V and J calls. For this sample there are about 88,000 distinct CDR3 sequences; under 15% appear just once. Around 5.1% of the sample lies in the top ten.

This receptor was obtained from an adult who was a healthcare worker with PCR-confirmed SARS-CoV-2 infection or an uninfected control (not recorded which). This chain joins TRBV9 to TRBJ2-2, with the D gene too uncertain to name. Sequencing was performed on whole blood. The CDR3 corresponds to CASSVDRVQTGELFF. Here is the DNA: TGTGCCAGCAGCGTAGACCGGGTCCAGACCGGGGAGCTGTTTTTT. The full variable domain, with segments outside the CDR3 supplied by the reference TRBV9 and TRBJ2-2 proteins, appears as DSGVTQTPKHLITATGQRVTLRCSPRSGDLSVYWYQQSLDQGLQFLIQYYNGEERAKGNILERFSAQQFPDLHSELNLSSLELGDSALYFCASSVDRVQTGELFFGEGSRLTVL.